Below are 27 T cell receptor beta chains sequenced from a single sample in a study of human T cells and chemical hapten exposure. Described time point: patch test 1, 2 weeks after DPC sensitization. Treatment reported: therapeutic diphenylcyclopropenone sensitization with weekly scalp DPC. TCRdb processed the RACE reads anew with MiXCR; each CDR3 protein has one entry. Counted here are roughly 380,000 distinct CDR3 sequences, approximately 5.1% occurring once; the ten biggest clones make up roughly 2.4%. The sequences come from whole blood, collected in connection with sensitization to the hapten diphenylcyclopropenone (DPC). The source is a woman in her forties or fifties with alopecia areata. Some clones in this sample may be carry-over from other donors' samples.

Points on this clonotype: A much bigger clone sits one base away, suggesting this may be a read error. The chain couples TRBV10-3 to TRBJ2-5; 8 bases are a match to TRBD1. This CDR3 comprises 13 residues. V lost 4 bases and J lost 5; bases outside the gene matches: 3. Per germline, CDR1 ENHRY and CDR2 SYGVKD. This CDR3 is CAISVGQAETQYF. CDR3 nucleotide sequence: TGTGCCATCAGTGTGGGACAGGCGGAGACCCAGTACTTC.

The chain couples TRBV28 to TRBJ2-1, with TRBD1 matching over 12 bases. CDR1 MDHEN and CDR2 SYDVKM come from the germline V gene. The CDR3 has 15 amino acids. With V trimmed by 4 bases and J by 8 bases, 6 bases remained unmatched. This CDR3 reads CASSWGQGALDEQFF. The CDR3 nucleotides read TGTGCCAGCAGTTGGGGACAGGGGGCTCTGGATGAGCAGTTCTTC.

This clonotype turned up a few times. J is TRBJ2-3 and V is TRBV21-1; TRBD2, the table's D call, lacks a check against the DNA. TRBV21-1 is listed as a pseudogene. This CDR3 has 14 amino acids. Here the CDR3 DNA reads TGTGCCAGCAGCAATCCCGCGGATCTGGATACGCAGTATTTT. As protein: CASSNPADLDTQYF.

This clonotype was seen a few times. The chain couples TRBV18 to TRBJ1-4; D is possibly TRBD1 (6 bases). The CDR3 length is 14 residues. V lost 3 bases and J 8 bases, leaving 13 bases between the germline ends. The germline gives CDR1 KGHSH, CDR2 LQKENI. The CDR3 sequence: CASSPPGQGEKLFF. The CDR3 DNA follows: TGTGCCAGCTCACCCCCGGGACAAGGCGAAAAACTGTTTTTT.

This clonotype was counted at least ten times. The chain employs TRBV20-1 and TRBJ1-1, with D perhaps matching TRBD1 (5 bases). With 7 bases removed from V and 4 bases from J, the gap between germline ends came to 13 bases. The V gene's germline CDR1 is DFQATT and CDR2 SNEGSKA (reference sequence). The CDR3 is 12 amino acids. The CDR3 DNA reads as TGCAGTGTGAGGGGCGAGGGCACTGAAGCTTTCTTT. Its protein is CSVRGEGTEAFF.

The chain combines TRBV2 with TRBJ2-2; a weak D match, TRBD2 (5 bases). CDR3 length: 15 amino acids. Trimming cost V 6 bases and J 3 bases, with 14 bases left between them. Germline CDR1 is SNHLY and CDR2 is FYNNEI. CDR3 DNA sequence: TGTGCCAGCAGCCCTATGACTACTTACACCGGGGAGCTGTTTTTT. This translates into CASSPMTTYTGELFF.

This clonotype was counted at least ten times. V and J are TRBV20-1 and TRBJ2-1, with 9 bases aligning to TRBD2. The germline V gene has CDR1 DFQATT and CDR2 SNEGSKA (reference sequence). Trimming at V came to 4 bases and at J to 8 bases, leaving 9 bases not matched to a gene. The CDR3 sequence is 14 residues long. CDR3 loop: CSAKVSGSIHEQFF. CDR3 coding DNA: TGCAGTGCTAAAGTTAGCGGGAGTATCCATGAGCAGTTCTTC.

The chain carries TRBV5-1 and TRBJ2-5; TRBD2 agrees at 9 bases. CDR1 and CDR2 (germline): SGHRS, YFSETQ. With 3 bases clipped from V and 0 bases from J, the junction kept 6 bases outside the gene matches. The CDR3 is 16 residues long. In DNA form, the CDR3 reads TGCGCCAGCAGCTCTGGACTAGCGCCGTACCAAGAGACCCAGTACTTC. Translated: CASSSGLAPYQETQYF.

In this sample, this clonotype turned up many times. The rearrangement joins TRBV24-1 to TRBJ2-2; no clear D. From germline, CDR1 is KGHDR and CDR2 SFDVKD. The CDR3 is 15 amino acids. V lost 9 bases, J lost 1 base, and 14 bases lay in between. The CDR3 region is CATSPTRQNTGELFF. CDR3 sequence (DNA): TGTGCCACCTCCCCTACTCGACAGAACACCGGGGAGCTGTTTTTT.

This clonotype was seen a handful of times. This chain connects TRBV6-5 to TRBJ2-1; D may be TRBD1 or TRBD2 (6 bases each). CDR1 is MNHEY, CDR2 SVGAGI, per germline. Trimming cost V 7 bases and J 10 bases, with 20 bases left between them. This CDR3 spans 14 amino acids. The CDR3 loop is CASTIHSKGGEQFF. DNA for the CDR3: TGTGCCAGCACCATTCACTCCAAGGGGGGCGAGCAGTTCTTC.

At least ten counts were recorded for this clonotype. CDR3 bases: TGCGCCAGCAGTCTGATGACTAGCGCGGACGCCAATGAGCAGTTCTTC. Amino acid sequence: CASSLMTSADANEQFF. This chain connects TRBV4-3 to TRBJ2-1, with 8 bases fitting TRBD2. Germline CDR1 is LGHNA and CDR2 is YSLEER. The CDR3 is 16 residues long. V lost 6 bases and J lost 6; bases outside the gene matches: 13.

The genes are TRBV10-3 and TRBJ2-1; unclear D gene. CDR3 length: 16 residues. V was pared by 3 bases and J by 2 bases, with 14 bases between. The germline V gene has CDR1 ENHRY and CDR2 SYGVKD. CDR3 loop: CAISDPWSDPYNEQFF. DNA of the CDR3: TGTGCCATCAGTGACCCCTGGAGCGACCCCTACAATGAGCAGTTCTTC.

This clonotype was counted at least ten times. This chain joins TRBV5-4 and TRBJ1-3; D gene uncertain. Trimming stripped 0 bases from V and 4 bases from J, with 11 bases between. This CDR3 is built from 15 residues. Germline CDR1 reads SGHNT; CDR2 reads YYREEE (reference sequence). This CDR3 reads CASSLGLSGGNTIYF. CDR3 bases: TGTGCCAGCAGCTTGGGATTGTCTGGAGGAAACACCATATATTTT. The full variable domain, rest sourced from reference TRBV5-4 and TRBJ1-3, is ETGVTQSPTHLIKTRGQQVTLRCSSQSGHNTVSWYQQALGQGPQFIFQYYREEENGRGNFPPRFSGLQFPNYSSELNVNALELDDSALYLCASSLGLSGGNTIYFGEGSWLTVV.

This clonotype was counted many times. The chain joins TRBV5-6 to TRBJ2-3; D unresolved. V was pared by 7 bases and J by 0 bases, with 15 bases between. The germline CDR1 and CDR2 sequences are SGHDT and YYEEEE. The CDR3 spans 15 residues. CDR3 sequence reads: CASGLAVRSTDTQYF. The CDR3 coding sequence is TGTGCCAGCGGTTTGGCGGTACGAAGCACAGATACGCAGTATTTT.

The chain links TRBV29-1 to TRBJ2-1, with 11 bases matching TRBD2. With V trimmed by 1 base and J by 9 bases, 5 bases remained unmatched. Germline CDR1 and CDR2: SQVTM and ANQGSEA. The CDR3 is 14 amino acids. The CDR3 DNA sequence: TGCAGCGTTGAAGCACTAGCGGGAGTGCTTGAGCAGTTCTTC. It is translated as CSVEALAGVLEQFF.

The chain couples TRBV14 to TRBJ2-1, with D perhaps assigned TRBD1 or TRBD2 (6 bases each). Germline V lookup: CDR1 SGHDN, CDR2 FVKESK. Trimming pared 4 bases from V and 8 bases from J, leaving 15 bases between. The CDR3 is 14 residues long. The CDR3 here is CASSRKGGSHEQFF. As DNA, the CDR3 is TGTGCCAGCAGCCGTAAAGGGGGGAGTCATGAGCAGTTCTTC.

This clonotype has just a few counts. This rearrangement joins TRBV20-1 to TRBJ2-5; D possibly corresponds to TRBD1 (7 bases). Germline-derived CDR1 and CDR2 are DFQATT and SNEGSKA (reference sequence). The length of the CDR3 is 15 residues. V was cut by 5 bases and J by 5 bases, with 21 bases left in between. CDR3 sequence reads: CSAVLAPTRGETQYF. The DNA for the CDR3 is TGCAGTGCTGTTCTAGCGCCAACCAGGGGGGAGACCCAGTACTTC.

The V and J genes are TRBV5-6 and TRBJ2-3; 8 positions agree with TRBD1. Germline V gene sequence: CDR1 SGHDT, CDR2 YYEEEE. The CDR3 is 14 residues long. The V segment lost 4 bases and the J segment 6 bases; nucleotides outside the gene matches: 7. The CDR3 reads CASSRPGQADTQYF. CDR3 DNA: TGTGCCAGCAGCCGACCGGGACAGGCGGATACGCAGTATTTT.

This clonotype was counted many times. V usage is TRBV4-2 and J usage is TRBJ1-1, with 8 bases aligning to TRBD1. The CDR3 length is 19 residues. CDR1 is LGHNA and CDR2 is YNFKEQ in the germline V gene. V shed 1 base, J shed 4 bases, and the junction held 17 bases outside the gene matches. In DNA, the CDR3 is TGTGCCAGCAGCCAAGTTCGGTCCGGGACAGGTGCCGGGTTCACTGAAGCTTTCTTT. Residues: CASSQVRSGTGAGFTEAFF.

CDR3 nucleotide sequence: TGTGCCACCAGTGATTTTCGACAGTCTTATGGCTACACCTTC. Protein sequence: CATSDFRQSYGYTF. The J gene is TRBJ1-2, the V gene TRBV24-1; D possibly corresponds to TRBD1 (5 bases). Trimming left V 1 base short and J 5 bases short, with 10 bases between. The CDR3 contains 14 residues. CDR1 and CDR2 from the germline V gene are KGHDR and SFDVKD.

This clonotype has a count of ten or more. The chain carries TRBV28 and TRBJ2-7, with a tentative D call TRBD1 (7 bases). V dropped 5 bases and J dropped 2 bases, with 13 bases sitting between them. Germline V gene data show CDR1 as MDHEN and CDR2 as SYDVKM. The CDR3 totals 14 residues. DNA for the CDR3: TGTGCCAGCAGTACCAGGGGGGTACCCTACGAGCAGTACTTC. Its protein is CASSTRGVPYEQYF.

This clonotype was counted many times. V and J are TRBV27 and TRBJ2-3; D is unresolved. In germline, CDR1 is MNHEY, CDR2 SMNVEV (reference sequence). V gave up 2 bases and J gave up 3 bases, with 9 bases separating them. The CDR3 totals 14 residues. CDR3 coding DNA: TGTGCCAGCAGTTTAATAGTAGGGACAGATACGCAGTATTTT. Its translation: CASSLIVGTDTQYF.

This clonotype came up many times. The rearrangement uses TRBV20-1 and TRBJ2-6; weak D call: TRBD1 (5 bases). In germline, CDR1 is DFQATT, CDR2 SNEGSKA (reference sequence). The CDR3 has 13 amino acids. The CDR3: CRPRGAGANVLTF. The CDR3 nucleotides are TGCAGACCAAGGGGTGCGGGGGCCAACGTCCTGACTTTC.

This clonotype appeared many times. The chain recombines TRBV5-1 with TRBJ2-5, with 8 bases identical to TRBD2. CDR1 and CDR2 (germline): SGHRS, YFSETQ. V lost 4 bases to trimming and J lost 3 bases; unmatched junction nucleotides: 5. The CDR3 consists of 14 residues. In DNA, the CDR3 is TGCGCCAGCAGCACCGGGACTAGTGAAGAGACCCAGTACTTC. Residues: CASSTGTSEETQYF.

This clonotype was detected many times. This rearrangement joins TRBV6-5 to TRBJ1-2; 7 nucleotides line up with TRBD1. Germline V gene sequence: CDR1 MNHEY, CDR2 SVGAGI. This CDR3 comprises 13 residues. V lost 6 bases, J lost 6 bases, and 7 bases stayed unmatched. The CDR3 reads CASSQTGSHGYTF. CDR3 nucleotides: TGTGCCAGCAGCCAGACAGGGTCCCATGGCTACACCTTC.

The chain carries TRBV9 and TRBJ2-3; a possible D gene is TRBD2 (5 bases). CDR3 length equals 18 residues. From germline, CDR1 is SGDLS and CDR2 YYNGEE. V lost 4 bases to trimming and J lost 0 bases, with 21 bases between them. The DNA for the CDR3 is TGTGCCAGCAGCCACCCCCTCGGAGGAGCCTTTAGCACAGATACGCAGTATTTT. Protein product: CASSHPLGGAFSTDTQYF. The variable domain in full, with the rest retrieved from reference TRBV9 and TRBJ2-3, is DSGVTQTPKHLITATGQRVTLRCSPRSGDLSVYWYQQSLDQGLQFLIQYYNGEERAKGNILERFSAQQFPDLHSELNLSSLELGDSALYFCASSHPLGGAFSTDTQYFGPGTRLTVL.

The chain couples TRBV6-5 to TRBJ2-2; D gene uncertain. This CDR3 region has 12 residues. Germline values: CDR1 MNHEY, CDR2 SVGAGI. CDR3: CVSKGNTGELFF. The CDR3 region has the DNA TGTGTTTCAAAGGGGAACACCGGGGAGCTGTTTTTT.